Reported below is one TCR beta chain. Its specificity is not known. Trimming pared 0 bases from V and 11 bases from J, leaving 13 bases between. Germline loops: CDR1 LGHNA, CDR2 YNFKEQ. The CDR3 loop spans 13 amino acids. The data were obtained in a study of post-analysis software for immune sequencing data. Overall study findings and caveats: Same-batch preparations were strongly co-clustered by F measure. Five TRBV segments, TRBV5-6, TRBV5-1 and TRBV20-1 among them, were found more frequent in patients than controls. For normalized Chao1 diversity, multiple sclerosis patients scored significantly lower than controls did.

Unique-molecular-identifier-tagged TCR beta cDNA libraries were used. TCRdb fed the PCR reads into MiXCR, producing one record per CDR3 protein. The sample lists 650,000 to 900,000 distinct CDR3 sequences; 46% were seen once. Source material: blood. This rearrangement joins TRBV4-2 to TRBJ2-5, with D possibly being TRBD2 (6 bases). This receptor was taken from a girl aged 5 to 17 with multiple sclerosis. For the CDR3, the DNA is TGTGCCAGCAGCCAAGAGCTGGGAGGTGAGCAGTACTTC. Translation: CASSQELGGEQYF.